These 21 T cell receptor beta chains originate from one sample sequenced in a study of OX40 agonist ivuxolimab in advanced cancers. Clones were sequenced by immunoSEQ multiplex PCR, and TCRdb holds only the in-frame ones, with some missing. The sample consists of approximately 76,000 clones, about 94% of them appearing once. The sequencing here drew on CD4+ or CD8+ T cells sorted from blood, taken in a trial of the OX40 agonist ivuxolimab. These receptors were obtained from an adult with an advanced solid tumor such as melanoma, head and neck, liver or kidney cancer.

The sample holds one count of this clone. The chain has TRBV4-1 and TRBJ1-1; D gene ambiguous. Per the germline V gene, CDR1 is MGHRA and CDR2 is YSYEKL. V lost 1 base, J lost 6 bases, and 9 bases lay in between. CDR3 size: 13 residues. The CDR3 DNA is TGCGCCAGCAGCCAAGGGTCCAGCCCTGAAGCTTTCTTT. Translating it yields CASSQGSSPEAFF.

The J gene is TRBJ1-6, the V gene TRBV6-5; D unclear. CDR3 length equals 13 residues. V was trimmed by 5 bases and J by 7 bases, leaving 9 bases between them. The V gene's germline CDR1 is MNHEY and CDR2 SVGAGI. CDR3 region: CASSPSWNSPLHF. The DNA for the CDR3 is TGTGCCAGCAGTCCCTCCTGGAATTCACCCCTCCACTTT.

This clone was detected once. The chain links TRBV28 to TRBJ2-1, with 7 bases fitting TRBD2. The CDR3 spans 15 residues. The germline CDR1 and CDR2 sequences are MDHEN and SYDVKM. V trimming: 1 base; J trimming: 4 bases; junction bases outside the gene matches: 4. The CDR3 sequence is CASSLLRELYNEQFF. For the CDR3, the DNA is TGTGCCAGCAGTTTATTGCGGGAGCTGTACAATGAGCAGTTCTTC.

V usage is TRBV19 and J usage is TRBJ2-3; 11 bases line up with TRBD2. With 4 bases clipped from V and 4 bases from J, the junction kept 10 bases outside the gene matches. The CDR3 covers 17 residues. Germline V CDR1 and CDR2: LNHDA, SQIVND (reference sequence). The CDR3 coding sequence is TGTGCCAGTAGTACAAGGCCGCTAGCGGGGGGCCCAGATACGCAGTATTTT. Translating gives CASSTRPLAGGPDTQYF.

The rearrangement uses TRBV6-5 and TRBJ2-5; unclear D gene. The ends were cut back, 0 bases at V and 5 bases at J, with 10 bases in the middle. Germline loops: CDR1 MNHEY, CDR2 SVGAGI. The length of the CDR3 is 14 residues. The CDR3 spells CASSYSGLQETQYF. In DNA, the CDR3 is TGTGCCAGCAGTTACTCGGGTCTCCAGGAGACCCAGTACTTC.

This chain connects TRBV28 to TRBJ1-5, with 7 bases matching TRBD1. The CDR3 runs to 15 residues. Germline lookup yields CDR1 MDHEN and CDR2 SYDVKM. The ends lost 3 bases at V and 2 bases at J; junction bases unmatched: 4. As DNA, the CDR3 is TGTGCCAGCAGTTTTGTGACAGGGCGCAATCAGCCCCAGCATTTT. This translates into CASSFVTGRNQPQHF.

The rearrangement joins TRBV6-5 to TRBJ2-7; 10 bases are a match to TRBD2. Germline assignment: CDR1 MNHEY and CDR2 SVGAGI. This CDR3 comprises 15 residues. V lost 4 bases, J lost 0 bases, and 3 bases stayed unmatched. CDR3 DNA sequence: TGTGCCAGCAGTTTAGCGGGGGGAGACTCCTACGAGCAGTACTTC. This translates into CASSLAGGDSYEQYF.

This clone was counted a few times. This sequence joins TRBV30 and TRBJ1-4; 11 bases are a match to TRBD1. The CDR3 sequence is 15 residues long. Germline V CDR1 and CDR2: GTSNPN, SVGIG (reference sequence). Trimming took 5 bases from V and 6 from J; bases not matched to a gene: 8. In DNA form, the CDR3 reads TGTGCCTGGGACTTCGGGACAGGGGGTCATGAAAAACTGTTTTTT. It specifies CAWDFGTGGHEKLFF.

The V call is TRBV5-1, the J call TRBJ2-5; D is unclear. This CDR3 spans 14 amino acids. V was pared by 0 bases and J by 1 base, with 7 bases between. Germline V lookup: CDR1 SGHRS, CDR2 YFSETQ. Written as DNA, the CDR3 is TGCGCCAGCAGCTTGGGTCCAGTCCAAGAGACCCAGTACTTC. It encodes CASSLGPVQETQYF.

The chain joins TRBV15 to TRBJ1-1, with 11 positions matching TRBD1. Trimming cost V 1 base and J 3 bases; bases outside gene matches: 1. This CDR3 is 15 amino acids long. Germline values: CDR1 LNHNV, CDR2 YYDKDF (reference sequence). DNA for the CDR3: TGTGCCACCAGCAGAGGGACAGGGGGCGACACTGAAGCTTTCTTT. Amino acid sequence: CATSRGTGGDTEAFF.

The V gene is TRBV7-6, the J gene TRBJ2-3; possible D gene TRBD2, 5 bases. The CDR3 has 12 amino acids. V was shortened by 4 bases and J by 11 bases, with 13 bases between the two germline ends. CDR1 is SGHVS and CDR2 is FNYEAQ in the germline V gene. In DNA form, the CDR3 reads TGTGCCAGCAGCTCTTACAGCGGCGAGCAGTATTTT. Its translation is CASSSYSGEQYF.

CDR3 amino acids: CATSRAGTVGQPQHF. The CDR3 DNA follows: TGTGCCACCAGCAGAGCCGGGACAGTCGGGCAGCCCCAGCATTTT. The chain has TRBV15 and TRBJ1-5; TRBD1 agrees at 7 bases. This CDR3 spans 15 amino acids. Germline V gene sequence: CDR1 LNHNV, CDR2 YYDKDF (reference sequence). Trimming at V came to 1 base and at J to 7 bases, leaving 7 bases not matched to a gene.

The chain joins TRBV4-1 to TRBJ1-4, with D perhaps TRBD1 (6 bases). Looked up from germline, CDR1 is MGHRA and CDR2 is YSYEKL. The CDR3 runs 18 residues. The V and J ends lost 4 bases and 4 bases respectively, with 22 bases between them. CDR3: CASSPHRTVGGGNEKLFF. The CDR3 nucleotides read TGCGCCAGCAGCCCTCACAGGACAGTGGGGGGGGGTAATGAAAAACTGTTTTTT.

The chain links TRBV11-2 to TRBJ2-7; D is unclear. CDR3 size: 11 residues. Germline lookup yields CDR1 SGHAT and CDR2 FQNNGV. V was clipped by 3 bases and J by 7 bases, with 7 bases between them. The CDR3 protein is CASSFLREQYF. CDR3 DNA: TGTGCCAGCAGCTTTTTAAGGGAGCAGTACTTC.

The chain couples TRBV6-6 to TRBJ2-1; possible D gene TRBD2, 6 bases. Germline CDR1 and CDR2: MNHNY and SVGAGI (reference sequence). The CDR3 runs to 12 residues. Trimming pared 10 bases from V and 4 bases from J, leaving 11 bases between. The CDR3 loop reads CATGLTYNEQFF. CDR3 in DNA: TGTGCCACGGGACTCACTTACAATGAGCAGTTCTTC.

The chain has TRBV7-9 and TRBJ2-7; the match to TRBD1 covers 10 bases. Germline CDR1 SEHNR, CDR2 FQNEAQ (reference sequence). The CDR3 has 16 amino acids. J was trimmed by 1 base and V by 4 bases; bases with no gene match: 7. As DNA, the CDR3 is TGTGCCAGCAGCTGGCTGACAGGGGGCAGGTCCTACGAGCAGTACTTC. Translating it yields CASSWLTGGRSYEQYF.

Only one count was recorded for this clone. J is TRBJ2-5 and V is TRBV13, with D unresolved. V dropped 0 bases and J dropped 1 base, with 3 bases sitting between them. Germline values: CDR1 PRHDT, CDR2 FYEKMQ (reference sequence). The CDR3 is made up of 13 amino acids. In nucleotides, the CDR3 is TGTGCCAGCAGCTTAGGGGTCCAAGAGACCCAGTACTTC. It is translated as CASSLGVQETQYF.

The rearrangement links TRBV6-5 to TRBJ1-2; 9 bases agree with TRBD1. The CDR3 has 14 amino acids. The V gene's germline CDR1 is MNHEY and CDR2 SVGAGI. V gave up 2 bases and J gave up 8 bases; unmatched junction bases: 6. CDR3 coding DNA: TGTGCCAGCAGTTACCGGGGACAGGGAGGAGGCTACACCTTC. This sequence encodes CASSYRGQGGGYTF.

This clone has just one count. This chain uses TRBV2 with TRBJ2-5; TRBD2 might be the D (7 bases). Germline loops: CDR1 SNHLY, CDR2 FYNNEI. The V gene lost 8 bases and the J gene lost 4 bases, with 14 bases spanning the gap. CDR3 length equals 13 residues. CDR3 in amino acids: CASASGGLETQYF. The CDR3 region has the DNA TGTGCCAGCGCCTCCGGGGGGCTAGAGACCCAGTACTTC.

CDR3 nucleotide sequence: TGTGCCAGCAGCGGACTTCCCTCCTACAATGAGCAGTTCTTC. It is translated as CASSGLPSYNEQFF. The gene calls are TRBV5-8 and TRBJ2-1, with a tentative D call TRBD2 (5 bases). The CDR3 has 14 amino acids. V was clipped by 4 bases and J by 0 bases, with 8 bases between them. Germline CDR1 reads SGHTS; CDR2 reads YDEGEE.

CDR3 DNA: TGTGCCAGCAGTTCCGGGACAGGGAGGATGAACACTGAAGCTTTCTTT. Translating it yields CASSSGTGRMNTEAFF. This rearrangement joins TRBV28 to TRBJ1-1, with TRBD1 matching 9 bases. Germline CDR1 reads MDHEN; CDR2 reads SYDVKM. The CDR3 loop spans 16 amino acids. J gave up 0 bases and V 4 bases, and 6 bases lay outside the gene matches.